This entry lists 29 T cell receptor beta chains sequenced from one sample in a study of vaccination effects on CD4 cells after COVID-19. Under the ViraFEST assay, PBMC were stimulated with viral peptide pools so that antigen-specific CD4+ T cells expanded. Sequencing was performed afterwards. Investigators separated out CD4+ T cells once more than nine days of culture had passed. People in the vaccine group had not been infected with SARS-CoV-2 before, and their nucleocapsid antibodies were negative. Sequencing was performed with immunoSEQ multiplex PCR; in TCRdb, only in-frame clones are kept and a portion is missing. The data hold tens of thousands of clones, with around 75% observed a single time. Their recognized antigens are unknown. Sequences were derived from CD4+ T cells from PBMCs cultured with HCoV-OC43 spike peptides, sampled before COVID-19 vaccination. Described subset: HCoV-OC43 spike overlapping peptide pool stimulation. The receptors derive from a human donor who received a COVID-19 vaccine.

The V call is TRBV7-2, the J call TRBJ1-6, with TRBD1 as a possible D gene (5 bases). The germline V gene encodes CDR1 SGHTA and CDR2 FQGNSA. The CDR3 totals 14 residues. Trimming removed 8 bases from V and 7 bases from J, with 15 bases in between. The CDR3, as DNA: TGTGCCAGCTCCGGGCCCCGGGGGAATTCACCCCTCCACTTT. Protein product: CASSGPRGNSPLHF. Together with reference TRBV7-2 and TRBJ1-6, the CDR3 gives the full variable domain: GAGVSQSPSNKVTEKGKDVELRCDPISGHTALYWYRQSLGQGLEFLIYFQGNSAPDKSGLPSDRFSAERTGGSVSTLTIQRTQQEDSAVYLCASSGPRGNSPLHFGNGTRLTVT.

This chain joins TRBV10-3 and TRBJ1-5; 8 positions agree with TRBD1. Per the germline V gene, CDR1 is ENHRY and CDR2 is SYGVKD. V dropped 1 base and J dropped 7; count of bases not matched to a gene: 6. The CDR3 contains 15 residues. CDR3 amino acids: CAISEFQGAGQPQHF. CDR3 coding DNA: TGTGCCATCAGTGAGTTTCAGGGGGCTGGGCAGCCCCAGCATTTT.

This clone was detected only a few times. The CDR3 nucleotides are TGTGCCACCAGGGGCGGCACGAACACCGGGGAGCTGTTTTTT. This codes for CATRGGTNTGELFF. This rearrangement joins TRBV24-1 to TRBJ2-2, with no clear D. Trimming took off 7 bases at V and 0 bases at J, with 8 bases between the two ends. This CDR3 has 14 amino acids. Looked up from germline, CDR1 is KGHDR and CDR2 is SFDVKD.

The chain uses TRBV30 and TRBJ1-2; D is uncertain. V lost 2 bases and J 2 bases, leaving 15 bases between the germline ends. CDR3 length: 15 residues. The germline CDR1 and CDR2 sequences are GTSNPN and SVGIG (reference sequence). The CDR3 spells CAWSIREKGNYGYTF. The CDR3 DNA reads TGTGCCTGGAGTATCCGCGAGAAGGGCAACTATGGCTACACCTTC. The complete variable domain, with remaining parts taken from reference TRBV30 and TRBJ1-2, reads SQTIHQWPATLVQPVGSPLSLECTVEGTSNPNLYWYRQAAGRGLQLLFYSVGIGQISSEVPQNLSASRPQDRQFILSSKKLLLSDSGFYLCAWSIREKGNYGYTFGSGTRLTVV.

V gene TRBV24-1 combines with J gene TRBJ2-1; D is undetermined. V lost 3 bases and J 8 bases, leaving 10 bases between the germline ends. In germline, CDR1 is KGHDR, CDR2 SFDVKD. The CDR3 has 13 amino acids. CDR3 amino acids: CATSDKQRDEQFF. CDR3 in DNA: TGTGCCACCAGTGATAAGCAGCGCGATGAGCAGTTCTTC.

This clone was detected only once. The rearrangement uses TRBV5-1 and TRBJ2-5, with 9 bases that match TRBD1. The CDR3 runs to 15 residues. Germline CDR1 reads SGHRS; CDR2 reads YFSETQ. J gave up 5 bases and V 3 bases, and 8 bases lay outside the gene matches. CDR3 loop: CASSSTGGAGETQYF. As DNA, the CDR3 is TGCGCCAGCAGCTCCACAGGGGGCGCGGGGGAGACCCAGTACTTC. Full variable domain (outside the CDR3, taken from reference TRBV5-1 and TRBJ2-5): KAGVTQTPRYLIKTRGQQVTLSCSPISGHRSVSWYQQTPGQGLQFLFEYFSETQRNKGNFPGRFSGRQFSNSRSEMNVSTLELGDSALYLCASSSTGGAGETQYFGPGTRLLVL.

Here the CDR3 reads CASSQVTGGEGYSGYTF. In DNA, the CDR3 is TGTGCCAGCAGCCAAGTAACAGGGGGCGAGGGATACTCTGGCTACACCTTC. This chain uses TRBV3-1 (or the pseudogene TRBV3-2) with TRBJ1-2, with 9 positions matching TRBD1. This CDR3 contains 17 residues. Germline lookup yields CDR1 LGHDT and CDR2 YNNKEL (reference sequence). V dropped 1 base and J dropped 7; count of bases not matched to a gene: 13.

The chain has TRBV5-1 and TRBJ1-1; possibly TRBD1 for D (6 bases). The germline V gene has CDR1 SGHRS and CDR2 YFSETQ. Trimming pared 1 base from V and 1 base from J, leaving 14 bases between. This CDR3 spans 16 amino acids. The CDR3 sequence is CASSLILGTKNTEAFF. The DNA of the CDR3 is TGCGCCAGCAGCTTGATTCTCGGGACAAAGAACACTGAAGCTTTCTTT.

This clone was counted between two and nine times. The chain uses TRBV6-2 or TRBV6-3 and TRBJ1-2; D ambiguous. Per the germline V gene, CDR1 is MNHEY and CDR2 is SVGEGT. The CDR3 is 16 residues long. The V and J ends lost 4 bases and 8 bases respectively, with 23 bases between them. The CDR3 spells CASSFTTSSNAYGYTF. CDR3 coding DNA: TGTGCCAGCAGTTTCACTACTTCCTCTAACGCCTACGGCTACACCTTC.

The chain is built from TRBV5-6 and TRBJ1-1, with TRBD1 as a possible D gene (5 bases). Germline CDR1 and CDR2: SGHDT and YYEEEE. Trimming stripped 3 bases from V and 0 bases from J, with 12 bases between. The CDR3 sequence is 15 residues long. The CDR3 loop is CASSSRGRVNTEAFF. The CDR3, as DNA: TGTGCCAGCAGCTCCCGGGGCAGGGTGAACACTGAAGCTTTCTTT.

The genes are TRBV29-1 and TRBJ1-2; 9 nucleotides align to TRBD1. V was clipped by 6 bases and J by 6 bases; unmatched bases: 14. CDR1 is SQVTM and CDR2 is ANQGSEA in the germline V gene. The CDR3 has 15 residues. The CDR3 here is CSVSSPGQGAHGYTF. CDR3 nucleotides: TGCAGCGTCTCAAGCCCGGGACAGGGTGCCCATGGCTACACCTTC.

The V gene is TRBV20-1, the J gene TRBJ1-1; a weak D match, TRBD1 (6 bases). CDR1 and CDR2 (germline): DFQATT, SNEGSKA (reference sequence). V lost 3 bases to trimming and J lost 1 base, with 12 bases between them. CDR3 length: 14 residues. The CDR3 is CSASRGAANTEAFF. In DNA, the CDR3 is TGCAGTGCTAGTCGGGGGGCAGCGAACACTGAAGCTTTCTTT.

The genes are TRBV5-1 and TRBJ2-7, with D possibly being TRBD1 (6 bases). V was pared by 0 bases and J by 3 bases, with 19 bases between. The CDR3 has 17 amino acids. Germline CDR1 SGHRS, CDR2 YFSETQ. The DNA of the CDR3 is TGCGCCAGCAGCTTGGCCGCAAGGGGTGGACAGTTCTACGAGCAGTACGTC. Encoded protein: CASSLAARGGQFYEQYV.

The CDR3 DNA reads as TGTGCCAGTAGTGGAGGACAGGCCGGCCGGGAGCTGTTTTTT. This encodes CASSGGQAGRELFF. The chain uses TRBV19 and TRBJ2-2; 7 positions match TRBD1. Germline assignment: CDR1 LNHDA and CDR2 SQIVND (reference sequence). This CDR3 comprises 14 residues. The V segment lost 5 bases and the J segment 9 bases; nucleotides outside the gene matches: 9.

This clone was detected a few times. V and J are TRBV29-1 and TRBJ2-2; 9 bases are a match to TRBD1. This CDR3 spans 14 amino acids. The trim removed 7 bases at V and 4 bases at J, leaving 7 bases unmatched. The germline V gene has CDR1 SQVTM and CDR2 ANQGSEA. In DNA form, the CDR3 reads TGCAGCGCCCTGGGACAGGGTGGCACCGGGGAGCTGTTTTTT. It translates to CSALGQGGTGELFF.

J is TRBJ1-1 and V is TRBV6-5; the D gene is possibly TRBD1 (6 bases). Germline V gene sequence: CDR1 MNHEY, CDR2 SVGAGI. This CDR3 is 14 amino acids long. The V gene lost 2 bases and the J gene lost 3 bases, with 10 bases spanning the gap. DNA of the CDR3: TGTGCCAGCAGTTACAGGGGGATAGACACTGAAGCTTTCTTT. It translates to CASSYRGIDTEAFF.

The CDR3 is CSVEDRQGAREKAFF. CDR3 DNA sequence: TGCAGCGTTGAAGATCGGCAGGGGGCAAGAGAGAAAGCTTTCTTT. This sequence joins TRBV29-1 and TRBJ1-1, with 8 bases aligning to TRBD1. The CDR3 runs to 15 residues. Per the germline V gene, CDR1 is SQVTM and CDR2 is ANQGSEA. V shed 0 bases and J 9 bases; nucleotides not matched to a gene: 12.

This clone was found a few times. The chain is built from TRBV19 and TRBJ1-1; D is unclear. The V gene lost 1 base and the J gene lost 0 bases, with 6 bases spanning the gap. CDR3 length equals 14 residues. Per the germline V gene, CDR1 is LNHDA and CDR2 is SQIVND (reference sequence). CDR3 DNA sequence: TGTGCCAGTAGTATAGGTAAGATGAACACTGAAGCTTTCTTT. Protein product: CASSIGKMNTEAFF.

J is TRBJ2-3 and V is TRBV19, with D hard to call. CDR1 and CDR2 (germline): LNHDA, SQIVND (reference sequence). This CDR3 spans 16 amino acids. V was trimmed by 3 bases and J by 0 bases, leaving 13 bases between them. CDR3 coding DNA: TGTGCCAGTAGTATCGCACGGCCACCAAGCACAGATACGCAGTATTTT. This translates into CASSIARPPSTDTQYF.

The chain couples TRBV2 to TRBJ2-5; D may be TRBD1 (5 bases). Trimming took off 5 bases at V and 5 bases at J, with 21 bases between the two ends. The CDR3 contains 16 residues. CDR1 is SNHLY, CDR2 FYNNEI, per germline. This chain's CDR3 is CASSQGAGNVAETQYF. CDR3 sequence (DNA): TGTGCCAGCAGTCAAGGGGCAGGGAATGTTGCGGAGACCCAGTACTTC.

This clone was counted a few times. The chain recombines TRBV5-1 with TRBJ1-1; D not resolved. The germline V and J ends were trimmed by 1 base and 0 bases, with 7 bases remaining between them. Germline-derived CDR1 and CDR2 are SGHRS and YFSETQ. There are 14 residues in the CDR3. The CDR3 protein is CASSLWEMNTEAFF. The CDR3 bases are TGCGCCAGCAGCTTGTGGGAGATGAACACTGAAGCTTTCTTT. Variable domain in full (rest from reference TRBV5-1 and TRBJ1-1): KAGVTQTPRYLIKTRGQQVTLSCSPISGHRSVSWYQQTPGQGLQFLFEYFSETQRNKGNFPGRFSGRQFSNSRSEMNVSTLELGDSALYLCASSLWEMNTEAFFGQGTRLTVV.

The chain carries TRBV18 and TRBJ2-3; 8 bases map to TRBD2. V lost 4 bases and J lost 2; bases outside the gene matches: 2. The CDR3 covers 14 residues. The germline V gene has CDR1 KGHSH and CDR2 LQKENI. The CDR3 spells CASSQRGYTDTQYF. The CDR3 DNA reads TGTGCCAGCTCACAGCGGGGGTACACAGATACGCAGTATTTT.

The V gene is TRBV6-2 or TRBV6-3, the J gene TRBJ2-2; 13 nucleotides line up with TRBD2. This CDR3 has 16 amino acids. Germline lookup yields CDR1 MNHEY and CDR2 SVGEGT. Trimming at V came to 5 bases and at J to 7 bases, leaving 7 bases not matched to a gene. This chain's CDR3 is CASSLLAGGQGGELFF. The DNA for the CDR3 is TGTGCCAGCAGTCTACTAGCGGGGGGGCAAGGCGGGGAGCTGTTTTTT.

The sample holds a few counts of this clone. Written as DNA, the CDR3 is TGTGCCAGCAGCCATAAGACAAATCCTTATCCCGGGGAGCTGTTTTTT. This gives the protein CASSHKTNPYPGELFF. The V call is TRBV7-9, the J call TRBJ2-2; D is unresolved. Germline V gene data show CDR1 as SEHNR and CDR2 as FQNEAQ (reference sequence). CDR3 length: 16 residues. Between the trimmed V and J ends, which lost 5 bases and 6 bases, there was a span of 19 bases.

This clone was seen only a few times. The rearrangement links TRBV25-1 to TRBJ2-2; D ambiguous. From germline, CDR1 is MGHDK and CDR2 SYGVNS. The CDR3 contains 13 residues. Between the trimmed V and J ends, which lost 1 base and 4 bases, there was a span of 4 bases. The CDR3, as DNA: TGTGCCAGCAGTGAATCGGGCACCGGGGAGCTGTTTTTT. Translating gives CASSESGTGELFF.

This clone appeared a few times. The rearrangement links TRBV9 to TRBJ1-2; the match to TRBD1 covers 8 bases. V trimming: 4 bases; J trimming: 2 bases; junction bases outside the gene matches: 7. This CDR3 comprises 15 residues. Germline CDR1 SGDLS, CDR2 YYNGEE. CDR3 nucleotides: TGTGCCAGCAGCCCACATGGGGACAGGAACTATGGCTACACCTTC. This translates into CASSPHGDRNYGYTF.

The chain combines TRBV5-1 with TRBJ2-2, with TRBD1 matching over 8 bases. The germline gives CDR1 SGHRS, CDR2 YFSETQ. V was pared by 4 bases and J by 5 bases, with 7 bases of the junction left unmatched. The CDR3 is 15 amino acids. The CDR3 loop reads CASSTGQGRTGELFF. The CDR3 bases are TGCGCCAGCAGCACAGGACAGGGTCGGACCGGGGAGCTGTTTTTT.

This CDR3 is CASSQVGENGANVLTF. The CDR3 DNA reads as TGTGCCAGCAGCCAAGTCGGTGAGAATGGGGCCAACGTCCTGACTTTC. V is TRBV4-2 and J is TRBJ2-6, with no clear D. Between the trimmed V and J ends, which lost 1 base and 3 bases, there was a span of 10 bases. The V gene's germline CDR1 is LGHNA and CDR2 YNFKEQ. The CDR3 consists of 16 residues.

V gene TRBV24-1 combines with J gene TRBJ2-7; the D gene is possibly TRBD2 (5 bases). Trimming pared 5 bases from V and 2 bases from J, leaving 18 bases between. CDR3 length: 16 residues. Germline V CDR1 and CDR2: KGHDR, SFDVKD. As DNA, the CDR3 is TGTGCCACCAGTGCCATGGACCGACGGGGAGCCTACGAGCAGTACGTC. Its protein product is CATSAMDRRGAYEQYV.